The 30 T cell receptor beta chains below were found in one sample sequenced in a study of blood T cell repertoires in COVID-19. Profiling relied on immunoSEQ multiplex PCR, and the TCRdb table lists in-frame clones only, not all of them. The repertoire includes a few hundred thousand clones, roughly 88% of them detected once, and 9% to 15% sits in the top ten. The sample was peripheral blood. The source is a man older than 75 with acute or convalescent COVID-19.

This clone has more than one count but fewer than ten. The gene calls are TRBV7-2 and TRBJ2-3; 8 bases line up with TRBD2. CDR3 length: 15 amino acids. Germline V gene lookup returns CDR1 SGHTA and CDR2 FQGNSA. V was clipped by 1 base and J by 2 bases; unmatched bases: 2. The CDR3 loop reads CASSLEAGDTDTQYF. For the CDR3, the DNA is TGTGCCAGCAGCTTAGAAGCGGGGGACACAGATACGCAGTATTTT.

V is TRBV4-2 and J is TRBJ2-7; D not resolved. Germline CDR1 is LGHNA and CDR2 is YNFKEQ. The germline V and J ends were trimmed by 1 base and 3 bases, with 10 bases remaining between them. The CDR3 loop spans 14 amino acids. The CDR3 DNA follows: TGTGCCAGCAGCCAAGGAAGAAGCCTCTACGAGCAGTACTTC. Encoded protein: CASSQGRSLYEQYF.

The rearrangement uses TRBV14 and TRBJ2-7; 7 nucleotides match TRBD2. The CDR3 loop spans 15 amino acids. Germline V gene data show CDR1 as SGHDN and CDR2 as FVKESK. V lost 4 bases to trimming and J lost 3 bases; unmatched junction nucleotides: 9. CDR3 nucleotides: TGTGCCAGCAGCCGCGGGAGCGGGTATGTCTACGAGCAGTACTTC. It codes for CASSRGSGYVYEQYF. The full variable domain, completed using reference TRBV14 and TRBJ2-7, is EAGVTQFPSHSVIEKGQTVTLRCDPISGHDNLYWYRRVMGKEIKFLLHFVKESKQDESGMPNNRFLAERTGGTYSTLKVQPAELEDSGVYFCASSRGSGYVYEQYFGPGTRLTVT.

The rearrangement links TRBV13 to TRBJ1-1, with D hard to call. Trimming took 0 bases from V and 9 from J, leaving 5 bases between them. CDR3 length: 11 amino acids. Germline loops: CDR1 PRHDT, CDR2 FYEKMQ (reference sequence). Written as DNA, the CDR3 is TGTGCCAGCAGCTTAGGCCTAAAAGCTTTCTTT. This translates into CASSLGLKAFF.

The genes are TRBV12-5 and TRBJ2-3; D gene uncertain. Germline assignment: CDR1 LGHNT and CDR2 FRNRAP. This CDR3 comprises 13 residues. V was clipped by 2 bases and J by 5 bases, with 8 bases between them. The CDR3 protein is CASGLTSLDTQYF. CDR3 nucleotide sequence: TGTGCTAGTGGTTTGACTTCTCTAGATACGCAGTATTTT.

This chain links TRBV29-1 with TRBJ1-2; D is undetermined. V was trimmed by 7 bases and J by 0 bases, leaving 9 bases between them. The V gene's germline CDR1 is SQVTM and CDR2 ANQGSEA. CDR3 length: 12 amino acids. This CDR3 reads CSGSRSNYGYTF. CDR3 DNA: TGCAGCGGGAGCAGATCTAACTATGGCTACACCTTC.

V and J are TRBV12-3 or TRBV12-4 and TRBJ1-1, with D perhaps matching TRBD1 (6 bases). This CDR3 region has 12 residues. The CDR3 region has the DNA TGTGCTAGTATGGGACAGAACACTGAAGCTTTCTTT. This codes for CASMGQNTEAFF.

The chain is built from TRBV6-2 or TRBV6-3 and TRBJ2-7; no clear D. The V gene lost 2 bases and the J gene lost 1 base, with 15 bases spanning the gap. Germline V gene lookup returns CDR1 MNHEY and CDR2 SVGEGT. The CDR3 is 16 amino acids. CDR3 residues: CASSYRGRLSSYEQYF. DNA for the CDR3: TGTGCCAGCAGTTACAGAGGCCGTCTATCGTCCTACGAGCAGTACTTC.

J is TRBJ1-1 and V is TRBV12-3 or TRBV12-4; D not resolved. This CDR3 region has 12 residues. Trimming took off 1 base at V and 6 bases at J, with 6 bases between the two ends. The CDR3 nucleotides read TGTGCCAGCAGTTTAGGGGCTTCTGAAGCTTTCTTT. It specifies CASSLGASEAFF.

This clone was observed once. V gene TRBV28 combines with J gene TRBJ1-3; the match to TRBD1 covers 10 bases. The CDR3 covers 15 residues. The J segment lost 4 bases and the V segment lost 3 bases, leaving 3 bases of the junction unmatched. Germline CDR1 and CDR2: MDHEN and SYDVKM. The CDR3 DNA sequence: TGTGCCAGCAGTTTCGGGACAGGGGTGGGAAACACCATATATTTT. Its protein is CASSFGTGVGNTIYF.

V and J are TRBV6-5 and TRBJ2-7; possible D gene TRBD1, 5 bases. Per germline, CDR1 MNHEY and CDR2 SVGAGI. V was trimmed by 7 bases and J by 6 bases, leaving 16 bases between them. This CDR3 comprises 13 residues. Here the CDR3 reads CASNLVTGAEQYF. The CDR3 coding sequence is TGTGCCAGCAACCTCGTTACAGGTGCCGAGCAGTACTTC.

DNA of the CDR3: TGTGCCAGCAGCCACGGAGGGAATTCACCCCTCCACTTT. Protein product: CASSHGGNSPLHF. The chain carries TRBV3-1 (or the pseudogene TRBV3-2) and TRBJ1-6; D call uncertain. The length of the CDR3 is 13 residues. Looked up from germline, CDR1 is LGHDT and CDR2 is YNNKEL (reference sequence). Trimming took off 3 bases at V and 7 bases at J, with 7 bases between the two ends.

The V gene is TRBV5-1, the J gene TRBJ1-2; no firm D call. CDR3 length: 14 amino acids. Trimming shortened V by 4 bases and J by 6 bases, and 16 bases separated the two germline ends. Germline assignment: CDR1 SGHRS and CDR2 YFSETQ. The CDR3 sequence is CASSPRGTFHGYTF. For the CDR3, the DNA is TGCGCCAGCAGCCCGAGAGGAACGTTCCATGGCTACACCTTC.

The V and J genes are TRBV3-1 (or the pseudogene TRBV3-2) and TRBJ2-7; unclear D gene. Germline assignment: CDR1 LGHDT and CDR2 YNNKEL (reference sequence). The CDR3 runs 12 residues. Between the trimmed V and J ends, which lost 4 bases and 5 bases, there was a span of 9 bases. In nucleotides, the CDR3 is TGTGCCAGCAGCCGGCCTGTGGACGAGCAGTACTTC. Translating gives CASSRPVDEQYF.

The chain is built from TRBV9 and TRBJ2-5; TRBD1 might be the D (5 bases). The germline CDR1 and CDR2 sequences are SGDLS and YYNGEE. The CDR3 totals 15 residues. V was shortened by 0 bases and J by 2 bases, with 11 bases between the two germline ends. The CDR3 loop is CASSVDQGRQETQYF. The CDR3 DNA is TGTGCCAGCAGCGTAGATCAGGGCAGACAAGAGACCCAGTACTTC.

The rearrangement joins TRBV24-1 to TRBJ2-1; weak D call: TRBD1 (5 bases). The CDR3 has 15 amino acids. V gave up 4 bases and J gave up 3 bases, with 12 bases separating them. Per the germline V gene, CDR1 is KGHDR and CDR2 is SFDVKD. The CDR3 region is CATSDLRQNYNEQFF. In DNA form, the CDR3 reads TGTGCCACCAGTGACCTCCGACAGAACTACAATGAGCAGTTCTTC.

CDR3 in amino acids: CASSRRGADGNQPQHF. The CDR3, as DNA: TGTGCCAGCAGCCGCAGGGGCGCGGATGGCAATCAGCCCCAGCATTTT. This chain uses TRBV27 with TRBJ1-5; a possible D gene is TRBD1 (6 bases). CDR3 length: 16 residues. Trimming shortened V by 6 bases and J by 2 bases, and 17 bases separated the two germline ends. Germline lookup yields CDR1 MNHEY and CDR2 SMNVEV (reference sequence).

V gene TRBV10-3 combines with J gene TRBJ2-5; 16 bases agree with TRBD2. V was clipped by 10 bases and J by 3 bases; unmatched bases: 5. There are 15 residues in the CDR3. Germline V gene sequence: CDR1 ENHRY, CDR2 SYGVKD. The CDR3 spells CATGTSGGAKETQYF. CDR3 DNA: TGTGCCACCGGGACTAGCGGGGGGGCAAAAGAGACCCAGTACTTC.

The rearrangement joins TRBV11-2 to TRBJ1-2; D perhaps matches TRBD1 (5 bases). Per the germline V gene, CDR1 is SGHAT and CDR2 is FQNNGV. CDR3 size: 15 residues. Trimming left V 7 bases short and J 0 bases short, with 15 bases between. CDR3 residues: CASTHWTPPNYGYTF. The CDR3 region has the DNA TGTGCCAGCACCCACTGGACACCTCCTAACTATGGCTACACCTTC.

J is TRBJ2-7 and V is TRBV28; D gene ambiguous. V was shortened by 5 bases and J by 3 bases, with 14 bases between the two germline ends. The CDR3 extends over 14 amino acids. The germline CDR1 and CDR2 sequences are MDHEN and SYDVKM. The CDR3 here is CASSNGQVNYEQYF. The CDR3, as DNA: TGTGCCAGCAGTAACGGCCAGGTGAACTACGAGCAGTACTTC.

There are a few counts of this clone. This sequence joins TRBV19 and TRBJ1-6; 9 nucleotides agree with TRBD1. This CDR3 is 16 amino acids long. The germline gives CDR1 LNHDA, CDR2 SQIVND (reference sequence). V was pared by 4 bases and J by 8 bases, with 9 bases of the junction left unmatched. The CDR3 is CASSRTGGYVDSPLHF. The CDR3 nucleotides read TGTGCCAGTAGTAGAACAGGGGGCTACGTGGATTCACCCCTCCACTTT.

The chain recombines TRBV4-3 with TRBJ2-7; D perhaps matches TRBD2 (7 bases). The CDR3 totals 15 residues. Germline V gene sequence: CDR1 LGHNA, CDR2 YSLEER. The V gene lost 1 base and the J gene lost 6 bases, with 16 bases spanning the gap. CDR3 DNA sequence: TGCGCCAGCAGCCAAGTTGGGGGGGCTTCAGGCGAGCAGTACTTC. This translates into CASSQVGGASGEQYF.

J is TRBJ2-3 and V is TRBV6-5; TRBD1 aligns across 9 bases. The ends lost 8 bases at V and 7 bases at J; junction bases unmatched: 7. Germline lookup yields CDR1 MNHEY and CDR2 SVGAGI. This CDR3 comprises 13 residues. The CDR3 DNA sequence: TGTGCCAGCGGGACAGGGTTGTCTAATACGCAGTATTTT. Protein product: CASGTGLSNTQYF.

CDR3 sequence: CASSLVPGDNFEQYF. The DNA for the CDR3 is TGCGCCAGCAGCTTGGTACCCGGGGATAACTTCGAGCAGTACTTC. The genes are TRBV5-1 and TRBJ2-7, with D tentatively TRBD2 (5 bases). Trimming removed 0 bases at V and 6 bases at J, with 16 bases between. The CDR3 runs 15 residues. Germline V gene data show CDR1 as SGHRS and CDR2 as YFSETQ.

This clone was counted between two and nine times. The chain uses TRBV5-6 and TRBJ2-1, with TRBD2 as a possible D gene (7 bases). CDR3 size: 18 residues. CDR1 is SGHDT, CDR2 YYEEEE, per germline. The V end was cut by 4 bases, the J end by 1 base, with 21 bases between. CDR3 in amino acids: CASSRYVGGGASYNEQFF. CDR3 sequence (DNA): TGTGCCAGCAGCCGCTACGTTGGCGGGGGCGCTTCCTACAATGAGCAGTTCTTC.

The chain combines TRBV12-2 with TRBJ1-1; TRBD1 is the table's D call and was not checked against the DNA. TRBV12-2 counts as a pseudogene. The CDR3 runs to 16 residues. This CDR3 is CASRLGRRDRGTEAFF. As DNA, the CDR3 is TGTGCAAGTCGCTTAGGGCGTCGGGACAGGGGCACTGAAGCTTTCTTT.

The chain combines TRBV20-1 with TRBJ2-1; D ambiguous. This CDR3 is built from 10 residues. V was trimmed by 1 base and J by 8 bases, leaving 3 bases between them. CDR1 DFQATT and CDR2 SNEGSKA come from the germline V gene (reference sequence). CDR3 nucleotide sequence: TGCAGTGCTAGAGCGGATGAGCAGTTCTTC. Translating it yields CSARADEQFF.

CDR3 protein: CASVPGGNEQFF. The CDR3 DNA reads as TGTGCCAGCGTCCCGGGGGGAAATGAGCAGTTCTTC. This chain joins TRBV6-5 and TRBJ2-1; 7 nucleotides match TRBD2. Trimming at V came to 8 bases and at J to 7 bases, leaving 5 bases not matched to a gene. The CDR3 runs 12 residues. Germline CDR1 reads MNHEY; CDR2 reads SVGAGI.

The chain is built from TRBV28 and TRBJ1-6, with D possibly matching TRBD1 (5 bases). The CDR3 loop spans 16 amino acids. Germline assignment: CDR1 MDHEN and CDR2 SYDVKM. Trimming stripped 7 bases from V and 6 bases from J, with 19 bases between. CDR3 bases: TGTGCCAGCACCAACTCGGGGGGATTGGGTAATTCACCCCTCCACTTT. It yields the protein CASTNSGGLGNSPLHF.

The chain carries TRBV4-2 and TRBJ1-5; 8 bases line up with TRBD1. Germline lookup yields CDR1 LGHNA and CDR2 YNFKEQ. V lost 4 bases to trimming and J lost 6 bases; unmatched junction nucleotides: 8. CDR3 size: 15 residues. The CDR3 reads CASSPADRGSQPQHF. The CDR3 DNA reads as TGTGCCAGCAGCCCGGCCGACAGGGGCAGTCAGCCCCAGCATTTT.